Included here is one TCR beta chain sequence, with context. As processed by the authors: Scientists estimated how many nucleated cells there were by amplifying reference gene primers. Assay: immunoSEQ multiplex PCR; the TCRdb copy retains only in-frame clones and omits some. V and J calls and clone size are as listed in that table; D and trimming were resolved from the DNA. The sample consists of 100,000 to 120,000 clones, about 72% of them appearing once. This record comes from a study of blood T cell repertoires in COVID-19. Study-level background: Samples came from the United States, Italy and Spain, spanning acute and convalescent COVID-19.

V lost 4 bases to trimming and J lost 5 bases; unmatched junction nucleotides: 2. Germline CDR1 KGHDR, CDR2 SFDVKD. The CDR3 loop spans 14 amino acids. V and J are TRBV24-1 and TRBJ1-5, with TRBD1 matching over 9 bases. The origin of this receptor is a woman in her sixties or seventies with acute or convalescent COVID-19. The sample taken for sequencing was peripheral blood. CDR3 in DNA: TGTGCCACCAGTGAGAGACAGGGGGATCAGCCCCAGCATTTT. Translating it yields CATSERQGDQPQHF.